Included here is one T cell receptor beta chain sequence, with context. Its antigen remains unidentified. The data were obtained in a study of T cell responses to AZD1222 COVID-19 vaccine. Findings of the study overall: The sample set comprised mostly white British donors with more females, and clonal diversity was possibly underestimated. Spike-wide coverage was observed for vaccine-associated CD4 TCRs, with dominant responses at 160-218 and 743-854. Repertoire sampling was restricted to post-peak T cell response timepoints. Baseline seropositivity characterized only 5 or 6 AZD1222 recipients.

This CDR3 is 13 amino acids long. The germline V and J ends were trimmed by 2 bases and 4 bases, with 5 bases remaining between them. Germline V gene data show CDR1 as KGHDR and CDR2 as SFDVKD. Sequencing used immunoSEQ multiplex PCR; TCRdb keeps in-frame clones, though not all of them. Here the sample spans tens of thousands of clones, 90% being singletons. The sample consisted of peripheral blood, taken on day 0 of AZD1222 vaccination. This receptor was obtained from an adult in good health. This chain joins TRBV24-1 and TRBJ1-3; D not certain. The CDR3 spells CATSDSEGNTIYF. CDR3 bases: TGTGCCACCAGTGATTCTGAAGGAAACACCATATATTTT.